Below, 10 T cell receptor beta chains from the same sample are listed, as sequenced in a study of cytomegalovirus exposure and HLA in healthy donors. The PCR ran on 60 Vbeta and 13 Jbeta primers. Clones were read by immunoSEQ multiplex PCR, and TCRdb kept only the in-frame ones, dropping some. This sample has approximately 120,000 clones; roughly three quarters occur once, and the top ten carry about 7.7%. Sequencing was performed on PBMCs. The receptors were sampled from a woman in her forties or fifties in good health and CMV-seropositive.

This chain connects TRBV25-1 to TRBJ1-1; 7 nucleotides line up with TRBD1. The germline V gene has CDR1 MGHDK and CDR2 SYGVNS. Trimming cost V 9 bases and J 0 bases; bases outside gene matches: 7. The CDR3 has 14 amino acids. CDR3 in amino acids: CASWTGTVNTEAFF. CDR3 nucleotide sequence: TGTGCCAGTTGGACCGGGACAGTGAACACTGAAGCTTTCTTT.

This clone was picked up one time. The rearrangement joins TRBV5-4 to TRBJ2-5, with TRBD2 as a possible D gene (5 bases). V was shortened by 0 bases and J by 3 bases, with 9 bases between the two germline ends. CDR1 is SGHNT and CDR2 is YYREEE in the germline V gene (reference sequence). The CDR3 contains 14 residues. CDR3 nucleotide sequence: TGTGCCAGCAGCTTGGATCGACTAAAAGAGACCCAGTACTTC. It codes for CASSLDRLKETQYF.

J is TRBJ2-7 and V is TRBV7-9, with D possibly being TRBD1 (6 bases). V gave up 5 bases and J gave up 3 bases, with 11 bases separating them. Germline loops: CDR1 SEHNR, CDR2 FQNEAQ (reference sequence). This CDR3 region has 13 residues. The CDR3 sequence: CASSRGQNYEQYF. The CDR3 nucleotides read TGTGCCAGCAGCCGCGGACAGAACTACGAGCAGTACTTC. The whole variable domain, remainder taken from reference TRBV7-9 and TRBJ2-7, is DTGVSQNPRHKITKRGQNVTFRCDPISEHNRLYWYRQTLGQGPEFLTYFQNEAQLEKSRLLSDRFSAERPKGSFSTLEIQRTEQGDSAMYLCASSRGQNYEQYFGPGTRLTVT.

The chain has TRBV29-1 and TRBJ2-1, with D maybe TRBD1 (6 bases). Looked up from germline, CDR1 is SQVTM and CDR2 is ANQGSEA. Trimming shortened V by 5 bases and J by 0 bases, and 11 bases separated the two germline ends. The CDR3 is made up of 14 amino acids. The CDR3 nucleotides are TGCAGCGTTAGACAGGCTAGCTCCTACAATGAGCAGTTCTTC. Translating gives CSVRQASSYNEQFF.

The chain couples TRBV12-5 to TRBJ2-5; 9 nucleotides agree with TRBD1. CDR3 size: 14 residues. Germline V gene lookup returns CDR1 LGHNT and CDR2 FRNRAP. V lost 1 base, J lost 5 bases, and 2 bases stayed unmatched. In DNA, the CDR3 is TGTGCTAGTGGTTTGGGGGGGACAGGGGAGACCCAGTACTTC. This codes for CASGLGGTGETQYF.

This clone was detected only a few times. The chain couples TRBV27 to TRBJ1-1; D is perhaps TRBD1 (5 bases). This CDR3 contains 16 residues. V gave up 1 base and J gave up 5 bases, with 17 bases separating them. CDR1 is MNHEY, CDR2 SMNVEV, per germline (reference sequence). The CDR3 DNA follows: TGTGCCAGCAGTTTATTGCCCTCTTACGGGGGGACTGAAGCTTTCTTT. Amino acids: CASSLLPSYGGTEAFF.

The CDR3 reads CASSKSRTGGTTNEKLFF. DNA of the CDR3: TGTGCCAGCAGCAAATCTCGGACAGGGGGGACAACTAATGAAAAACTGTTTTTT. The V and J genes are TRBV21-1 and TRBJ1-4; the tabulated D call, TRBD1, remains unverified against the DNA. TRBV21-1 is recorded as a pseudogene. The CDR3 consists of 18 residues.

This clone was recorded only once. The rearrangement uses TRBV4-3 and TRBJ1-5; D gene ambiguous. The germline V gene encodes CDR1 LGHNA and CDR2 YSLEER. This CDR3 has 13 amino acids. Deletions cut 0 bases from V and 7 bases from J, with 7 bases between. CDR3 in DNA: TGCGCCAGCAGCCAAGATCTCGAGCAGCCCCAGCATTTT. It specifies CASSQDLEQPQHF.

The V and J genes are TRBV6-6 and TRBJ2-7; D not resolved. Between the trimmed V and J ends, which lost 5 bases and 3 bases, there was a span of 11 bases. This CDR3 has 13 residues. CDR1 is MNHNY, CDR2 SVGAGI, per germline (reference sequence). This CDR3 reads CASSGQLIYEQYF. The CDR3 region has the DNA TGTGCCAGCAGTGGGCAGCTGATCTACGAGCAGTACTTC.

The CDR3 region has the DNA TGTGCCAGCAGCTTGGGGAGACAGTCCTACGAGCAGTACTTC. Translating it yields CASSLGRQSYEQYF. The chain employs TRBV5-4 and TRBJ2-7; weak D call: TRBD1 (5 bases). The CDR3 has 14 residues. CDR1 and CDR2 from the germline V gene are SGHNT and YYREEE (reference sequence). Trimming pared 0 bases from V and 1 base from J, leaving 8 bases between.